This T cell receptor (beta chain) derives from a study of cytomegalovirus exposure and HLA in healthy donors. Study-wide findings and caveats: Across all donors, roughly uniform sequencing depth was an assumption of the presence/absence analyses. Exclusion applied to some V segments, including TRBV6-2 and TRBV6-3, as they were indistinguishable.

About this clone: Antigen specificity is unknown.

PCR primers comprised 60 Vbeta and 13 Jbeta primers. Assay used: immunoSEQ multiplex PCR; TCRdb lists only in-frame clones, some missing. The sample holds about 94,000 clones, around 82% seen once. The donors were healthy bone marrow donors. The germline CDR1 and CDR2 sequences are MDHEN and SYDVKM. There are 15 residues in the CDR3. Trimming took 6 bases from V and 5 from J; bases not matched to a gene: 12. This rearrangement joins TRBV28 to TRBJ1-2; 7 bases agree with TRBD1. Sequenced material: PBMCs. This TCR was sampled from a woman aged 55-69 years in good health and CMV-seronegative. In DNA, the CDR3 is TGTGCCAGCAGAGAGACAGGGACCCGATTATATGGCTACACCTTC. Translated: CASRETGTRLYGYTF.